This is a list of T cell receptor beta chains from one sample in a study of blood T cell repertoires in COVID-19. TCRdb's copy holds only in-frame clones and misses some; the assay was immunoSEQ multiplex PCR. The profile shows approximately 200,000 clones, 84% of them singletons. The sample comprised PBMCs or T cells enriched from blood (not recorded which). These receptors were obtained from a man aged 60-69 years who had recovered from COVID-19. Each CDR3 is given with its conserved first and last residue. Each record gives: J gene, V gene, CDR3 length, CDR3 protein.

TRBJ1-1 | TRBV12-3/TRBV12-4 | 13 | CASSPGGHTEAFF
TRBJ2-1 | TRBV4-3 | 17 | CASSQGRAGGPLDEQFF
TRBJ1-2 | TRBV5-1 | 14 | CASSLEGTDYGYTF
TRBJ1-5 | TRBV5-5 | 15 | CASSFTGNSNQPQHF
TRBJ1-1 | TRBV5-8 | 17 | CASPSRPQAEMNTEAFF
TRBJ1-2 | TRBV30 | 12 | CAWRGPYYGYTF
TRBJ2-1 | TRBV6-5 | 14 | CVLGGPGAYNEQFF
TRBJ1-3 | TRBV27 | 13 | CASSLWQGNTIYF
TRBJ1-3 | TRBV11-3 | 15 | CASSSRGAPGNTIYF
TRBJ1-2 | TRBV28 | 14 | CASSFGQTNYGYTF
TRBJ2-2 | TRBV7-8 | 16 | CASSRGGGGNTGELFF
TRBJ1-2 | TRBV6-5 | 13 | CASSYRRFDGYTF
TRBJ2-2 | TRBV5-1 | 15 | CASSFDRVETGELFF
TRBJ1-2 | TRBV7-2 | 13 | CASSIQVNYGYTF
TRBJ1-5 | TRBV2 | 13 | CASSLILVSPQHF
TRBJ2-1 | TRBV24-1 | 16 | CATSDPHEGLADEQFF
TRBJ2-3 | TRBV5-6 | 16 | CASSELAGGATDTQYF
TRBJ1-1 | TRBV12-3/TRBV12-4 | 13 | CASRQDRNTEAFF
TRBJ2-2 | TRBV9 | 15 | CASARAGGHTGELFF
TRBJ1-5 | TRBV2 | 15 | CASSLRQSSNQPQHF
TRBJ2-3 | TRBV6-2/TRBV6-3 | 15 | CASSSGQGFTDTQYF
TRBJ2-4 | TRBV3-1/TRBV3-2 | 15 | CASSPSPWTGVIQYF
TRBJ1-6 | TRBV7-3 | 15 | CASSLDRVGNSPLHF
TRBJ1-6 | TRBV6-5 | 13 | CASSWGANSPLHF
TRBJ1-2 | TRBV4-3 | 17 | CASSQGRPGQADYGYTF
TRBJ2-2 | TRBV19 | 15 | CASSPETGGSGELFF
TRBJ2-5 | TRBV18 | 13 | CASSGGQQETQYF
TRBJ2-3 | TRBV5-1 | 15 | CASSPSGDRTDTQYF
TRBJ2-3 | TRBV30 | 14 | CAWNSAGGTDTQYF
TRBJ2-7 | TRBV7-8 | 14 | CASSLSGAPYEQYF
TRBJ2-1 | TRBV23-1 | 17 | CASRDPTGTGIYNEQFF
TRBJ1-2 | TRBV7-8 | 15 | CASSLGGGSNYGYTF
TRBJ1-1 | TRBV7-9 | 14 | CASSRGQTNTEAFF
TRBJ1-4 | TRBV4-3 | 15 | CASSQFITGVEKLFF
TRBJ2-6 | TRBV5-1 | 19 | CASSASTGTGGAGANVLTF
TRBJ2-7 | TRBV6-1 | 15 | CASSEDFHPAYEQYF